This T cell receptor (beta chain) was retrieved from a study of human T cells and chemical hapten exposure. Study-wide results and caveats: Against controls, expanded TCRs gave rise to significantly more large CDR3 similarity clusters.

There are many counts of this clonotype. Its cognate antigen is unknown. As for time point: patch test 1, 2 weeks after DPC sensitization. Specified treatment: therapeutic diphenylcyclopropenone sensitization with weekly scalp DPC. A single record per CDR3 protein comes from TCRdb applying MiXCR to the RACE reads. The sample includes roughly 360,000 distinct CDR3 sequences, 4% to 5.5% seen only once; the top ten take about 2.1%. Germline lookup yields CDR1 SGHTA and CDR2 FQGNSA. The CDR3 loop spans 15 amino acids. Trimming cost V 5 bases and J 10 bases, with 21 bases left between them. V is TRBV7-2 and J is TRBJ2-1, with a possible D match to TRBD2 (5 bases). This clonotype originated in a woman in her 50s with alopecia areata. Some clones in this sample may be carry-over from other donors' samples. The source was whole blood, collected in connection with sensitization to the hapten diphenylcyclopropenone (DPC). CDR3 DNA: TGTGCCAGCAGCCCGAGAAGGTTGTCCAGCGGAGAGCAGTTCTTC. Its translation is CASSPRRLSSGEQFF.